This T cell receptor (beta chain) was sequenced in a study of T cell responses to AZD1222 COVID-19 vaccine. Whole-study results and caveats: A mostly white British donor set with more females was recruited, and clonal diversity was possibly underestimated.

Some second doses came at about 4 weeks and others at about 12 weeks; these were pooled. About this clone itself: Its antigen is currently unknown.

Method: immunoSEQ multiplex PCR; TCRdb's copy keeps in-frame clones and lacks some. Of roughly 200,000 clones in the sample, 90% to 95% were seen once. The sequence was obtained from an adult who received the AZD1222 COVID-19 vaccine. The specimen was peripheral blood, collected 28 days after the second AZD1222 dose.

For the CDR3, the DNA is TGCGCCAGCAGCTTGTACGACGGACAGGTGGACGGCTACACCTTC. Its protein product is CASSLYDGQVDGYTF. This rearrangement joins TRBV5-1 to TRBJ1-2, with 7 bases matching TRBD1. The CDR3 is 15 residues long. Germline lookup yields CDR1 SGHRS and CDR2 YFSETQ. After removal of 1 base from V and 8 bases from J, the junction contained 11 bases not matched to a gene.